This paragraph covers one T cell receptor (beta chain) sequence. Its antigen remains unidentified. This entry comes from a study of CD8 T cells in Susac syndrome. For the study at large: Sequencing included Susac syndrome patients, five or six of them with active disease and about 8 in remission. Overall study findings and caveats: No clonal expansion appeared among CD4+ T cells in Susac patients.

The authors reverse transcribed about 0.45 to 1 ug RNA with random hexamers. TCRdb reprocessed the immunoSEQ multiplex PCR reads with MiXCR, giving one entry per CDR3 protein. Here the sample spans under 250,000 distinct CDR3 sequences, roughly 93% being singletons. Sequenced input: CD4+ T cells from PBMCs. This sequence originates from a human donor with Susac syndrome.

CDR3 sequence reads: CASSPDREAFF. CDR3 DNA: TGTGCCAGCAGTCCCGACAGGGAAGCTTTCTTT. The genes are TRBV25-1 and TRBJ1-1; TRBD1 is a possible D gene (6 bases). V shed 5 bases and J shed 8 bases, with 9 bases lying between them. The CDR3 consists of 11 residues. The V gene's germline CDR1 is MGHDK and CDR2 SYGVNS. Filled out from reference TRBV25-1 and TRBJ1-1, the complete variable domain reads EADIYQTPRYLVIGTGKKITLECSQTMGHDKMYWYQQDPGMELHLIHYSYGVNSTEKGDLSSESTVSRIRTEHFPLTLESARPSHTSQYLCASSPDREAFFGQGTRLTVV.